Sequencing of this T cell receptor (beta chain) was carried out in a study of STAT5B mutations in CD4+ large granular lymphocyte leukemia. This table comes from immunoSEQ multiplex PCR, and its TCRdb copy is limited to in-frame clones, with some not included. The profile shows approximately 33,000 clones, 69% of them singletons. The germline CDR1 and CDR2 sequences are SGDLS and YYNGEE. The ends were cut back, 2 bases at V and 0 bases at J, with 5 bases in the middle. This CDR3 spans 13 amino acids. The receptor was isolated from a human donor in good health. Specimen: CD4+ T cells from blood buffy coats. J is TRBJ2-5 and V is TRBV9; D gene unclear. CDR3 nucleotides: TGTGCCAGCAGCGTTCGGGACCAAGAGACCCAGTACTTC. Translated, it gives CASSVRDQETQYF.